Listed below are T cell receptor beta chains from one sample, sequenced in a study of cytomegalovirus exposure and HLA in healthy donors. TCRdb keeps only in-frame clones here, not all; method: immunoSEQ multiplex PCR. Of under 250,000 clones detected, just under 90% appear once; the ten largest clones hold 2.6%. The specimen sequenced was PBMCs. All receptors derive from a man between 18 and 35 years old in good health and CMV-seronegative. Each CDR3 is given with its conserved first and last residue. The D gene is left open where the match is weak.

j_gene,d_gene,v_gene,CDR3aa,CDR3nt
TRBJ2-7,NA,TRBV6-1,CASSEGAGLSYEQYF,TGTGCCAGCAGTGAAGGGGCCGGCTTGTCCTACGAGCAGTACTTC
TRBJ2-1,TRBD2,TRBV5-1,CASRLGAGLGRGQFF,TGCGCCAGCAGGCTCGGAGCGGGGTTGGGTAGAGGGCAGTTCTTC
TRBJ2-7,TRBD2,TRBV6-5,CASSPSGLAVYEQYF,TGTGCCAGCAGTCCATCCGGACTAGCGGTCTACGAGCAGTACTTC
TRBJ2-7,NA,TRBV18,CASSPGSSYEQYF,TGTGCCAGCTCACCAGGCAGCTCCTACGAGCAGTACTTC
TRBJ2-7,TRBD1,TRBV27,CASSYRGGVGYEQYF,TGTGCCAGCAGTTACAGGGGTGGGGTCGGCTACGAGCAGTACTTC
TRBJ1-4,TRBD1,TRBV7-2,CASSLTKGAQEKLFF,TGTGCCAGCAGCTTAACCAAGGGGGCACAGGAAAAACTGTTTTTT
TRBJ1-1,TRBD1,TRBV4-3,CASSPLTTGDTEAFF,TGCGCCAGCAGCCCTCTAACGACAGGGGACACTGAAGCTTTCTTT
TRBJ2-5,NA,TRBV5-6,CASSWGEETQYF,TGTGCCAGCAGCTGGGGAGAAGAGACCCAGTACTTC
TRBJ1-4,TRBD1,TRBV5-6,CASSLVRGEKLFF,TGTGCCAGCAGCTTGGTCAGGGGGGAAAAACTGTTTTTT
TRBJ1-2,TRBD1,TRBV27,CASSFRQGYGYTF,TGTGCCAGCAGTTTCAGACAGGGATATGGCTACACCTTC
TRBJ2-7,TRBD1,TRBV6-6,CASSPGTGRGVEQYF,TGTGCCAGCAGCCCGGGGACAGGGAGGGGGGTCGAGCAGTACTTC